Sequencing of this T cell receptor beta chain was carried out in a study of T cell repertoires in cytomegalovirus infection. About the study: CMV infection and matching HLA type were both indicated by public TCR beta signatures.

A remark on this clonotype: Its antigen is unidentified.

This CDR3 has 12 residues. V was trimmed by 10 bases and J by 6 bases, leaving 12 bases between them. Notes on the study in general: What dominated the ex vivo response were HLA-C-restricted CMV-specific TCR beta clonotypes. Using cumulative public TCR beta family frequency, the authors identified those who carried CMV together with the relevant HLA.

MiXCR, run by TCRdb on the reads, gives a single entry per CDR3 protein. Among some 560,000 distinct CDR3 sequences listed, approximately 40% were seen once. This specimen was cultured PBMCs, taken from culture after CMV antigen stimulation. The receptor comes from a human donor in good health (CMV status not recorded). Some clones in this sample may be carry-over from other donors' samples. The chain links TRBV12-3 or TRBV12-4 to TRBJ2-2; unclear D gene. The CDR3 sequence is CATKTSPGELFF. Written as DNA, the CDR3 is TGTGCCACCAAGACATCTCCCGGGGAGCTGTTTTTT.